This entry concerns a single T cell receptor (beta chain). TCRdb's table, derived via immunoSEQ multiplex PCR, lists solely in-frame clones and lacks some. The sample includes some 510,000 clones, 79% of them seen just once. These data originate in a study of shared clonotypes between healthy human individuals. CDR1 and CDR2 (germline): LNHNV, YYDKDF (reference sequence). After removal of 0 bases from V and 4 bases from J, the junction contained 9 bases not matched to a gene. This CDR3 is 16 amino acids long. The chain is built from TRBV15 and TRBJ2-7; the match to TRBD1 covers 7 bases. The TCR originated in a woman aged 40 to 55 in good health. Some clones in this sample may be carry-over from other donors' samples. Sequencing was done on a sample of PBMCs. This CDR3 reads CATSREIGTAVYEQYF. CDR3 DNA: TGTGCCACCAGCAGAGAGATTGGGACAGCCGTTTACGAGCAGTACTTC.